This T cell receptor beta chain came from a study of OX40 agonist ivuxolimab in advanced cancers. Overall study: Intravenous ivuxolimab was administered to patients every 2 weeks at 0.01 to 10 mg/kg. Study-wide results and limits: Researchers did not establish what antigens the expanded peripheral T cells target. Expanded clones tended on average to be more numerous among CD8+ T cells than CD4+.

This clone was found once. Antigen specificity is unknown. The CDR3 is 15 residues long. With 8 bases removed from V and 4 bases from J, the gap between germline ends came to 17 bases. From germline, CDR1 is MNHEY and CDR2 SVGAGI. Using immunoSEQ multiplex PCR, the repertoire was profiled, and TCRdb retains in-frame clones only, with some absent. Of approximately 89,000 clones in the sample, over 75% were seen once. The sample was CD4+ or CD8+ T cells sorted from blood, taken in a trial of the OX40 agonist ivuxolimab. The chain has TRBV6-5 and TRBJ1-4; D ambiguous. The sequence was obtained from an adult with an advanced solid tumor such as melanoma, head and neck, liver or kidney cancer. CDR3 protein: CASAYLWGVNEKLFF. Here the CDR3 DNA reads TGTGCCAGCGCCTATCTTTGGGGAGTTAATGAAAAACTGTTTTTT.